This T cell receptor (beta chain) was retrieved from a study of T-cell memory formation after mild COVID-19. As concerns this clonotype: Its antigen is currently unknown.

Whole-study findings and limits: Among clones contracting day 15 to 85, CD4/CD8 was balanced, whereas later expanders leaned CD4+. Unconfirmed was the SARS-CoV-2 specificity of second-wave clones that peaked on day 37.

The CDR3 is 16 amino acids. Germline V gives CDR1 LGHNA, CDR2 YNFKEQ. Losses at the gene ends were 4 bases for V and 5 bases for J; bases not matched to a gene: 11. UMIs and sample barcodes were carried by the TCR alpha and TCR beta cDNA libraries that 5'RACE produced using constant-segment primers. Using its own MiXCR run on the 5' RACE reads, TCRdb lists one record per CDR3 protein. The data contain 80,000 to 95,000 distinct CDR3 sequences, around a quarter of them singletons. This TCR was recovered from a young man who had mild COVID-19 (a few samples of this study predate the infection). Cell type and time point are not known. The chain joins TRBV4-2 to TRBJ2-1, with 7 bases lining up with TRBD2. Sequencing was done on a sample of PBMCs or a T cell subset sorted from them (not recorded which). The CDR3 nucleotides read TGTGCCAGCAGCCTTACGAGCGGGGTTCTTGACAATGAGCAGTTCTTC. Amino acid sequence: CASSLTSGVLDNEQFF.